These 16 T cell receptor beta chains came from one sample sequenced in a study of beta chain features in type 1 diabetes. TCRB transcripts that were expressed got sequenced, as all of the isolated RNA had been reverse transcribed. Produced via immunoSEQ multiplex PCR; TCRdb's table is partial and in-frame only. The data contain 130,000 to 150,000 clones, nearly 50% of them seen just once; the ten biggest clones take up 0.42%. The sequenced material came from Tregs from blood. These receptors all come from a young man in good health.

This clone was detected a few times. The chain links TRBV10-3 to TRBJ2-3, with 13 bases aligning to TRBD2. This CDR3 contains 13 residues. V gave up 10 bases and J gave up 7 bases; unmatched junction bases: 5. Germline values: CDR1 ENHRY, CDR2 SYGVKD. The CDR3 DNA sequence: TGTGCCACCGGGGGGACTAGCGGGAATACGCAGTATTTT. As protein: CATGGTSGNTQYF.

The J gene is TRBJ2-7, the V gene TRBV10-3; 13 bases match TRBD2. The CDR3 has 15 amino acids. V was clipped by 7 bases and J by 6 bases; unmatched bases: 9. Germline-derived CDR1 and CDR2 are ENHRY and SYGVKD. CDR3 DNA sequence: TGTGCCATCACCAACTCACTAGCGGGAGGGGTCGAGCAGTACTTC. Residues: CAITNSLAGGVEQYF.

The J gene is TRBJ2-1, the V gene TRBV19, with 9 bases that match TRBD2. The CDR3 is 13 amino acids. Per the germline V gene, CDR1 is LNHDA and CDR2 is SQIVND (reference sequence). V dropped 0 bases and J dropped 15; count of bases not matched to a gene: 6. CDR3 region: CASSIEPGLATFF. In DNA form, the CDR3 reads TGTGCCAGTAGTATAGAACCGGGACTAGCCACGTTCTTC.

This clone has just a few counts. At one end, the junction sequence differs from germline, possibly due to a read error. Here the CDR3 reads CASSRDRAPTDEQFF. CDR3 DNA sequence: TGTGCTAGCAGCCGAGACAGGGCCCCCACCGATGAGCAGTTCTTC. The chain couples TRBV7-7 to TRBJ2-1; 7 bases align to TRBD1. The CDR3 runs to 15 residues. The germline V gene encodes CDR1 SSHAT and CDR2 FNYEAQ (reference sequence).

This sequence joins TRBV5-1 and TRBJ2-5; D is unclear. The germline V gene encodes CDR1 SGHRS and CDR2 YFSETQ. The CDR3 totals 13 residues. V lost 1 base and J 0 bases, leaving 4 bases between the germline ends. CDR3 loop: CASSLSYQETQYF. The CDR3 DNA is TGCGCCAGCAGCTTGTCGTACCAAGAGACCCAGTACTTC.

This clone has a count of ten or more. The V call is TRBV28, the J call TRBJ1-1, with D possibly matching TRBD1 (5 bases). Between the trimmed V and J ends, which lost 5 bases and 4 bases, there was a span of 8 bases. This CDR3 has 12 residues. The germline CDR1 and CDR2 sequences are MDHEN and SYDVKM. CDR3 loop: CASSLRATEAFF. The CDR3 coding sequence is TGTGCCAGCAGTCTCAGGGCCACTGAAGCTTTCTTT.

The chain employs TRBV30 and TRBJ1-2; D ambiguous. Germline assignment: CDR1 GTSNPN and CDR2 SVGIG (reference sequence). The length of the CDR3 is 10 residues. V lost 4 bases and J 8 bases, leaving 8 bases between the germline ends. The CDR3 here is CAWKRRGYTF. CDR3 coding DNA: TGTGCCTGGAAGAGGAGAGGCTACACCTTC.

Regarding this clone: At one end, the junction sequence differs from germline, possibly due to a read error. The chain is built from TRBV29-1 and TRBJ2-5; 8 nucleotides match TRBD1. Germline assignment: CDR1 SQVTM and CDR2 ANQGSEA. There are 13 residues in the CDR3. The CDR3 here is CSIERTGLKTQYF. The CDR3 bases are TGCAGCATTGAGAGGACAGGGCTGAAGACCCAGTACTTC.

The chain links TRBV10-3 to TRBJ2-7; 9 bases map to TRBD2. Germline assignment: CDR1 ENHRY and CDR2 SYGVKD. Trimming cost V 6 bases and J 1 base; bases outside gene matches: 7. CDR3 length: 15 amino acids. Here the CDR3 DNA reads TGTGCCATCAGCGGTAGCGGGAGAGGTTCCTACGAGCAGTACTTC. Its protein is CAISGSGRGSYEQYF.

The V gene is TRBV18, the J gene TRBJ2-2; tentative D call: TRBD2 (5 bases). Germline lookup yields CDR1 KGHSH and CDR2 LQKENI. V was clipped by 5 bases and J by 7 bases, with 26 bases between them. The CDR3 covers 18 residues. The CDR3: CASSKDGIGYLEVGELFF. The CDR3 nucleotides read TGTGCCAGCTCAAAGGATGGGATCGGCTATTTGGAGGTCGGGGAGCTGTTTTTT.

V is TRBV30 and J is TRBJ2-7, with D maybe TRBD1 (5 bases). Germline lookup yields CDR1 GTSNPN and CDR2 SVGIG (reference sequence). CDR3 length: 15 amino acids. The germline V and J ends were trimmed by 3 bases and 9 bases, with 24 bases remaining between them. CDR3 sequence reads: CAWSARVRATLRQYF. Written as DNA, the CDR3 is TGTGCCTGGAGCGCTAGGGTCAGGGCGACCCTCCGGCAGTACTTC.

The chain links TRBV9 to TRBJ2-3, with 7 bases aligning to TRBD2. V was clipped by 4 bases and J by 4 bases; unmatched bases: 12. This CDR3 region has 16 residues. In germline, CDR1 is SGDLS, CDR2 YYNGEE. The CDR3 DNA is TGTGCCAGCAGCCCAGCGGTGCGGGAGAGGTCAGATACGCAGTATTTT. Amino acid sequence: CASSPAVRERSDTQYF.

In its sample, this clone was seen a few times. The chain has TRBV7-2 and TRBJ1-2; the D is unclear. CDR1 is SGHTA, CDR2 FQGNSA, per germline. This CDR3 has 16 residues. V lost 4 bases and J lost 0, with 15 bases in between. CDR3 residues: CASSSRRGFTNYGYTF. Written as DNA, the CDR3 is TGTGCCAGCAGCTCACGCCGAGGTTTTACTAACTATGGCTACACCTTC.

The V and J genes are TRBV10-3 and TRBJ1-2, with 8 bases identical to TRBD1. Germline V gene lookup returns CDR1 ENHRY and CDR2 SYGVKD. V dropped 2 bases and J dropped 4; count of bases not matched to a gene: 12. The CDR3 is 17 residues long. The CDR3 region is CAISETTGEGFSYGYTF. CDR3 nucleotide sequence: TGTGCCATCAGTGAGACGACAGGGGAAGGATTCAGCTATGGCTACACCTTC.

This clone turned up a few times. The chain uses TRBV7-3 and TRBJ2-5; perhaps TRBD1 as D (5 bases). The CDR3 length is 16 residues. Deletions cut 5 bases from V and 2 bases from J, with 18 bases between. Germline assignment: CDR1 SGHTA and CDR2 FQGTGA. For the CDR3, the DNA is TGTGCCAGCAGCCCCAACCTAGGGGCAGGGCAAGAGACCCAGTACTTC. Protein: CASSPNLGAGQETQYF.

This clone was observed a handful of times. The rearrangement joins TRBV27 to TRBJ2-1; 12 positions agree with TRBD2. J was trimmed by 10 bases and V by 2 bases; bases with no gene match: 12. The CDR3 is 17 residues long. Germline V gene data show CDR1 as MNHEY and CDR2 as SMNVEV (reference sequence). CDR3 residues: CASSLMGKLAGGLEQFF. In nucleotides, the CDR3 is TGTGCCAGCAGTTTAATGGGCAAACTAGCGGGAGGCCTCGAGCAGTTCTTC.